This is a list of T cell receptor beta chains from one sample in a study of blood T cell repertoires in COVID-19. Assay: immunoSEQ multiplex PCR; the TCRdb copy retains only in-frame clones and omits some. This sample carries around 200,000 clones, under 85% of them seen once, and the ten largest clones take roughly 9.8%. The specimen was peripheral blood. The receptors shown here come from a woman older than 75 with acute or convalescent COVID-19. The CDR3 runs from the conserved cysteine through the conserved F or W. Each record gives: CDR3 protein, CDR3 DNA, V gene, clone size, D gene, CDR3 length, J gene. D genes are given only for firm matches. Clone size is stated in some rows and not others, as once, few, many or a class when expanded.

CDR3 protein: CAWRTTPNRNEKLFF
CDR3 DNA: TGTGCCTGGAGGACGACTCCTAACCGGAATGAAAAACTGTTTTTT
V gene: TRBV30
clone size: .
D gene: .
CDR3 length: 15
J gene: TRBJ1-4

CDR3 protein: CASRHRAGNSPLHF
CDR3 DNA: TGTGCCAGCCGTCACAGGGCAGGGAATTCACCCCTCCACTTT
V gene: TRBV19
clone size: .
D gene: .
CDR3 length: 14
J gene: TRBJ1-6

CDR3 protein: CASSRDRDSGELFF
CDR3 DNA: TGTGCCAGCTCCCGGGACAGGGATAGCGGGGAGCTGTTTTTT
V gene: TRBV6-5
clone size: .
D gene: TRBD1
CDR3 length: 14
J gene: TRBJ2-2

CDR3 protein: CASSLLQRGTDTQYF
CDR3 DNA: TGTGCCAGCAGCTTGCTGCAGCGGGGCACAGATACGCAGTATTTT
V gene: TRBV5-6
clone size: many
D gene: .
CDR3 length: 15
J gene: TRBJ2-3

CDR3 protein: CASMGTGGTEAFF
CDR3 DNA: TGTGCCAGCATGGGGACAGGGGGCACTGAAGCTTTCTTT
V gene: TRBV2
clone size: .
D gene: TRBD1
CDR3 length: 13
J gene: TRBJ1-1

CDR3 protein: CASSQTSRQAGTDTQYF
CDR3 DNA: TGTGCCAGCAGCCAAACTTCTCGACAGGCCGGCACAGATACGCAGTATTTT
V gene: TRBV4-2
clone size: .
D gene: .
CDR3 length: 17
J gene: TRBJ2-3

CDR3 protein: CASSDGQPNQPQHF
CDR3 DNA: TGTGCCAGCAGCGACGGACAGCCCAATCAGCCCCAGCATTTT
V gene: TRBV3-1/TRBV3-2
clone size: .
D gene: .
CDR3 length: 14
J gene: TRBJ1-5

CDR3 protein: CASSFSSGGIGTGELFF
CDR3 DNA: TGCGCCAGCAGCTTCTCTAGCGGGGGGATCGGCACCGGGGAGCTGTTTTTT
V gene: TRBV5-1
clone size: .
D gene: TRBD2
CDR3 length: 17
J gene: TRBJ2-2

CDR3 protein: CASSQDGVINTEAFF
CDR3 DNA: TGCGCCAGCAGCCAAGATGGAGTGATAAACACTGAAGCTTTCTTT
V gene: TRBV4-1
clone size: .
D gene: .
CDR3 length: 15
J gene: TRBJ1-1

CDR3 protein: CASSPWEGGTEAFF
CDR3 DNA: TGTGCCAGCAGCCCCTGGGAGGGAGGCACTGAAGCTTTCTTT
V gene: TRBV7-8
clone size: .
D gene: .
CDR3 length: 14
J gene: TRBJ1-1